This T cell receptor (beta chain) was identified during a study of blood T cell repertoires in COVID-19. Overall study context: From the United States, Italy and Spain came samples of acute and convalescent COVID-19. PBMCs, B-cell-depleted T cells, or T cells provided the cDNA or gDNA that made up the material.

Data came from immunoSEQ multiplex PCR; TCRdb stores just in-frame clones and leaves some out. The table lists approximately 230,000 clones, roughly 91% of them singletons. Points on this clone: The junction does not match germline at one end; this may be a read error.

The CDR3 covers 15 residues. CDR1 is LGHDT and CDR2 is YNNKEL in the germline V gene (reference sequence). J is TRBJ2-1 and V is TRBV3-1 (or the pseudogene TRBV3-2); D uncertain. Sequenced sample: PBMCs or T cells enriched from blood (not recorded which). This TCR was sampled from a woman in her twenties or thirties who had recovered from COVID-19. The DNA for the CDR3 is TGTGCCAGCAGCAAAATCTATCCCTCCGACAATGAGCAGTTCTTC. This encodes CASSKIYPSDNEQFF.